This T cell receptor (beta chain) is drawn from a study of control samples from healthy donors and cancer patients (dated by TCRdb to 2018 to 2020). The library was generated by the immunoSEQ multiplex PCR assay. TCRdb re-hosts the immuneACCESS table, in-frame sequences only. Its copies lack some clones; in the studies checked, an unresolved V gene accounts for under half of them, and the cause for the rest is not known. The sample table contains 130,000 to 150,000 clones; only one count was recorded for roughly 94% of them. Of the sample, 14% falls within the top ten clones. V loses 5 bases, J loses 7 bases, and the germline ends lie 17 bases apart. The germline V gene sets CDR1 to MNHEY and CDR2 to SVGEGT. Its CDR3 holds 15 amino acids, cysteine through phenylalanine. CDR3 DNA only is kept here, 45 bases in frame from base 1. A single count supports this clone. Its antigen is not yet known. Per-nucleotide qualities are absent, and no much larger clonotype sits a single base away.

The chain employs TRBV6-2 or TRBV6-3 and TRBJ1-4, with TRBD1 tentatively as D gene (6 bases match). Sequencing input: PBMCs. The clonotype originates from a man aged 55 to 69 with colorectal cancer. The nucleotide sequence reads TGTGCCAGCAGTCGTCTTCCTCCAGGGGCTGAAAAACTGTTTTTT. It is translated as CASSRLPPGAEKLFF.